The 9 T cell receptor beta chains listed next were all sequenced from one sample in a study of regulatory T cells in long-lasting Graves disease. The time point is: persistent/refractory GD, antithyroid drugs over 5 years with positive TRAb. The TCR library used RNA extracted from PBMCs. Combining iRepertoire HTBI primers with Arm-PCR of CDR3 regions, the authors built TCR beta libraries. Each CDR3 protein gets one entry after TCRdb re-called the multiplex PCR reads with MiXCR. The top ten hold around three fifths of the sample, which has about 290,000 distinct CDR3 sequences, roughly a fifth seen once. Sequenced here: peripheral blood mononuclear cells (PBMCs), sampled when the disease was refractory, from a patient treated with antithyroid drugs. The receptors derive from a female donor with Graves disease.

V usage is TRBV10-3 and J usage is TRBJ2-5; 7 bases are a match to TRBD1. The CDR3 is 13 amino acids. Germline-derived CDR1 and CDR2 are ENHRY and SYGVKD. After removal of 4 bases from V and 2 bases from J, the junction contained 1 base not matched to a gene. The CDR3 protein is CAISGDSQETQYF. The CDR3 region has the DNA TGTGCCATCAGTGGGGACAGTCAAGAGACCCAGTACTTC.

V usage is TRBV10-3 and J usage is TRBJ2-2; 8 positions agree with TRBD1. The CDR3 is made up of 14 amino acids. CDR1 is ENHRY, CDR2 SYGVKD, per germline. V dropped 4 bases and J dropped 4; count of bases not matched to a gene: 2. CDR3 sequence reads: CAISVRGPTGELFF. CDR3 in DNA: TGTGCCATCAGTGTCAGGGGGCCCACCGGGGAGCTGTTTTTT.

This clonotype was recorded a few times. This chain connects TRBV6-2 or TRBV6-3 to TRBJ1-1; TRBD1 is a possible D gene (5 bases). The germline gives CDR1 MNHEY, CDR2 SVGEGT. V was cut by 7 bases and J by 1 base, with 16 bases left in between. This CDR3 has 15 amino acids. The CDR3: CASTRGGRGNTEAFF. The DNA for the CDR3 is TGTGCCAGCACCCGGGGGGGGAGAGGGAACACTGAAGCTTTCTTT.

This clonotype was detected a few times. As DNA, the CDR3 is TGTGCCAGCAGATATGGTGCCTCGGGCAAAAACATTCAGTACTTC. It yields the protein CASRYGASGKNIQYF. The chain employs TRBV13 and TRBJ2-4; D not resolved. This CDR3 contains 15 residues. From germline, CDR1 is PRHDT and CDR2 FYEKMQ (reference sequence). V lost 6 bases and J lost 3, with 15 bases in between.

This clonotype has ten or more counts. The V gene is TRBV29-1, the J gene TRBJ1-1, with D possibly TRBD1 on 5 matching bases. Germline assignment: CDR1 SQVTM and CDR2 ANQGSEA. V was trimmed by 3 bases and J by 4 bases, leaving 15 bases between them. This CDR3 contains 14 residues. The CDR3 nucleotides are TGCAGCGTTGAGGAGAACAGGCCCCCCACTGAAGCTTTCTTT. Translating gives CSVEENRPPTEAFF. The full variable domain, with the rest looked up from reference TRBV29-1 and TRBJ1-1, is SAVISQKPSRDICQRGTSLTIQCQVDSQVTMMFWYRQQPGQSLTLIATANQGSEATYESGFVIDKFPISRPNLTFSTLTVSNMSPEDSSIYLCSVEENRPPTEAFFGQGTRLTVV.

The table lists this clonotype with a few counts. V gene TRBV6-1 combines with J gene TRBJ1-5; D is undetermined. CDR1 and CDR2 from the germline V gene are MNHNS and SASEGT. Between the trimmed V and J ends, which lost 8 bases and 1 base, there was a span of 9 bases. The CDR3 has 13 residues. The CDR3 nucleotides read TGTGCCAGCGGGTTTGTAAGCAATCAGCCCCAGCATTTT. Protein sequence: CASGFVSNQPQHF.

This clonotype was detected many times. The V and J genes are TRBV28 and TRBJ2-7; D remains ambiguous. The CDR3 sequence is 14 residues long. Germline V gene data show CDR1 as MDHEN and CDR2 as SYDVKM. The ends were cut back, 3 bases at V and 3 bases at J, with 12 bases in the middle. The DNA of the CDR3 is TGTGCCAGCAGTTTTAGTAGGTCGTACTACGAGCAGTACTTC. Protein: CASSFSRSYYEQYF. Together with reference TRBV28 and TRBJ2-7, the CDR3 gives the full variable domain: DVKVTQSSRYLVKRTGEKVFLECVQDMDHENMFWYRQDPGLGLRLIYFSYDVKMKEKGDIPEGYSVSREKKERFSLILESASTNQTSMYLCASSFSRSYYEQYFGPGTRLTVT.

This clonotype was counted many times. The genes are TRBV28 and TRBJ2-7; 9 bases agree with TRBD1. Germline CDR1 and CDR2: MDHEN and SYDVKM. The CDR3 contains 16 residues. Unmatched junction bases numbered 11, after V lost 4 bases and J lost 4 bases. CDR3 nucleotide sequence: TGTGCCAGCAGTTCCCCAAATTGGGACAGGGTATACGAGCAGTACTTC. Translating gives CASSSPNWDRVYEQYF.

V gene TRBV28 combines with J gene TRBJ2-1, with D possibly being TRBD1 or TRBD2 (6 bases each). CDR1 MDHEN and CDR2 SYDVKM come from the germline V gene. Trimming stripped 4 bases from V and 8 bases from J, with 21 bases between. The CDR3 extends over 16 amino acids. CDR3 nucleotides: TGTGCCAGCAGTTCCGGCCGGGGGCTAATTTTCGATGAGCAGTTCTTC. Translation: CASSSGRGLIFDEQFF.